Judged by abundance, the clone carrying this T cell receptor beta chain is medium-sized. Multiplex PCR with BIOMED2 TRB-A/B primer pools amplified TRB rearrangements. TCRdb ran MiXCR on the multiplex PCR reads and lists one entry per CDR3 protein. Of about 8,000 distinct CDR3 sequences in the sample, 20% to 30% are singletons; the top ten hold 17%. This CDR3 spans 15 amino acids. The germline V and J ends were trimmed by 2 bases and 3 bases, with 10 bases remaining between them. CDR1 is MNHEY and CDR2 is SVGAGI in the germline V gene. The sample comes from a study of T and B cells in COVID-19 patients. From blood, about 240-550 ng of genomic DNA served as TRB template.

The chain joins TRBV6-5 to TRBJ2-2; D ambiguous. The source of this sequence is a human donor with active COVID-19. The material sequenced was blood. The DNA for the CDR3 is TGTGCCAGCAGTTACGAGGAACCGGACACCGGGGAGCTGTTTTTT. Translation gives CASSYEEPDTGELFF.